Following are 23 T cell receptor beta chains from one sample sequenced in a study of cytomegalovirus exposure and HLA in healthy donors. 60 Vbeta and 13 Jbeta primers were used in PCR. Repertoires were generated with immunoSEQ multiplex PCR, while TCRdb's copy carries only in-frame clones and drops some. The sample lists 150,000 to 200,000 clones, around 81% occurring once. The specimen sequenced was PBMCs. The receptor source for this set is a woman aged 25 to 39 in good health and CMV-seronegative.

This clone came up a few times. The rearrangement joins TRBV5-6 to TRBJ1-2; a weak D match, TRBD1 (6 bases). Germline-derived CDR1 and CDR2 are SGHDT and YYEEEE. The CDR3 extends over 13 amino acids. Trimming took 4 bases from V and 3 from J, leaving 10 bases between them. CDR3 DNA sequence: TGTGCCAGCAGCCCGGGACACGACTATGGCTACACCTTC. This gives the protein CASSPGHDYGYTF.

The rearrangement joins TRBV4-3 to TRBJ1-1; D unresolved. CDR1 is LGHNA, CDR2 YSLEER, per germline. The CDR3 is 13 residues long. The V gene lost 1 base and the J gene lost 0 bases, with 3 bases spanning the gap. The CDR3 sequence: CASSQGMNTEAFF. DNA for the CDR3: TGCGCCAGCAGCCAAGGTATGAACACTGAAGCTTTCTTT.

This chain connects TRBV6-5 to TRBJ2-3; TRBD2 matches at 11 bases. Germline V gene data show CDR1 as MNHEY and CDR2 as SVGAGI. This CDR3 contains 14 residues. Trimming took 6 bases from V and 4 from J; bases not matched to a gene: 3. The CDR3 region is CASRILAGADTQYF. In DNA, the CDR3 is TGTGCCAGCAGGATACTAGCGGGAGCAGATACGCAGTATTTT.

The genes are TRBV7-9 and TRBJ2-7, with 7 bases aligning to TRBD1. Trimming at V came to 6 bases and at J to 2 bases, leaving 16 bases not matched to a gene. CDR1 and CDR2 from the germline V gene are SEHNR and FQNEAQ (reference sequence). This CDR3 spans 17 amino acids. The CDR3 DNA sequence: TGTGCCAGCAGTTCAACCCGCCCCGGGACAGTTACCTACGAGCAGTACTTC. Residues: CASSSTRPGTVTYEQYF. Looking up the rest from reference TRBV7-9 and TRBJ2-7 gives the full variable domain: DTGVSQNPRHKITKRGQNVTFRCDPISEHNRLYWYRQTLGQGPEFLTYFQNEAQLEKSRLLSDRFSAERPKGSFSTLEIQRTEQGDSAMYLCASSSTRPGTVTYEQYFGPGTRLTVT.

The chain links TRBV9 to TRBJ1-6; 8 positions agree with TRBD1. CDR1 SGDLS and CDR2 YYNGEE come from the germline V gene. The CDR3 is made up of 15 amino acids. The trim removed 4 bases at V and 4 bases at J, leaving 4 bases unmatched. CDR3 bases: TGTGCCAGCAGCCCAAGGACAGGGTATAATTCACCCCTCCACTTT. This encodes CASSPRTGYNSPLHF.

With regard to this clone: The same CDR3 can be traced to other DNA sequences in this sample. The V gene is TRBV5-8, the J gene TRBJ1-2; D gene ambiguous. This CDR3 has 14 residues. Germline V gives CDR1 SGHTS, CDR2 YDEGEE. V gave up 1 base and J gave up 0 bases, with 7 bases separating them. The CDR3 loop is CASSLRTANYGYTF. The CDR3 nucleotides read TGTGCCAGCAGCTTGCGCACTGCTAACTATGGCTACACCTTC.

The chain is built from TRBV19 and TRBJ2-7; 10 nucleotides match TRBD1. The V and J ends lost 5 bases and 3 bases, in that order; junction bases with no gene match: 7. The CDR3 runs 15 residues. CDR1 and CDR2 (germline): LNHDA, SQIVND (reference sequence). The CDR3 DNA reads as TGTGCCAGTAGTTGGGGACAGGGGACGGACTACGAGCAGTACTTC. This sequence encodes CASSWGQGTDYEQYF.

CDR3 nucleotides: TGCAGCGTATACAGGGTTCGGGAGACCCAGTACTTC. This encodes CSVYRVRETQYF. J is TRBJ2-5 and V is TRBV29-1, with D possibly TRBD1 on 6 matching bases. The CDR3 covers 12 residues. CDR1 is SQVTM and CDR2 is ANQGSEA in the germline V gene. V lost 6 bases and J lost 5, with 13 bases in between.

V and J are TRBV4-2 and TRBJ2-1; TRBD2 matches at 7 bases. V lost 0 bases, J lost 0 bases, and 5 bases stayed unmatched. The CDR3 is made up of 17 amino acids. CDR1 and CDR2 from the germline V gene are LGHNA and YNFKEQ. For the CDR3, the DNA is TGTGCCAGCAGCCAAGAGGGCGGGAGCCACTCCTACAATGAGCAGTTCTTC. It specifies CASSQEGGSHSYNEQFF.

This sequence joins TRBV27 and TRBJ1-1; possibly TRBD1 for D (6 bases). CDR1 is MNHEY, CDR2 SMNVEV, per germline (reference sequence). The length of the CDR3 is 13 residues. Trimming took off 0 bases at V and 11 bases at J, with 13 bases between the two ends. CDR3 nucleotides: TGTGCCAGCAGTTTATCGTGGCAGGGGAACGCTTTCTTT. Residues: CASSLSWQGNAFF.

The chain recombines TRBV28 with TRBJ1-4; D possibly corresponds to TRBD1 (5 bases). The CDR3 is 17 amino acids. Trimming cost V 1 base and J 3 bases, with 15 bases left between them. Germline values: CDR1 MDHEN, CDR2 SYDVKM. The CDR3 region is CASSLLSRGRSNEKLFF. The CDR3 bases are TGTGCCAGCAGTTTATTAAGTAGGGGCAGATCTAATGAAAAACTGTTTTTT.

The V gene is TRBV27, the J gene TRBJ1-2; tentatively, D is TRBD1 (5 bases). CDR3 size: 15 residues. V was clipped by 7 bases and J by 4 bases, with 19 bases between them. CDR1 and CDR2 (germline): MNHEY, SMNVEV (reference sequence). The CDR3 sequence is CASKGSGQTLYGYTF. CDR3 sequence (DNA): TGTGCCAGCAAGGGCTCCGGACAAACCCTCTATGGCTACACCTTC.

The chain recombines TRBV10-1 with TRBJ2-6, with a weak D call TRBD2 (6 bases). This CDR3 contains 17 residues. Per germline, CDR1 WNHNN and CDR2 SYGVQD (reference sequence). V gave up 2 bases and J gave up 0 bases, with 11 bases separating them. CDR3 amino acids: CASSEPRGNSGANVLTF. CDR3 DNA: TGCGCCAGCAGTGAGCCCCGGGGGAACTCTGGGGCCAACGTCCTGACTTTC.

The CDR3 nucleotides read TGTGCCAGCTCAAGGGGACAGGGGACGAACTATGGCTACACCTTC. This encodes CASSRGQGTNYGYTF. This sequence joins TRBV18 and TRBJ1-2; TRBD1 aligns across 10 bases. V lost 5 bases, J lost 2 bases, and 5 bases stayed unmatched. The CDR3 extends over 15 amino acids. Germline V gene lookup returns CDR1 KGHSH and CDR2 LQKENI.

The rearrangement uses TRBV6-5 and TRBJ1-1; a possible D gene is TRBD1 (5 bases). Germline V gene lookup returns CDR1 MNHEY and CDR2 SVGAGI. V lost 5 bases and J lost 3, with 13 bases in between. The CDR3 is made up of 14 amino acids. The DNA for the CDR3 is TGTGCCAGCAGTCGACTGGCGGGGGACACTGAAGCTTTCTTT. This encodes CASSRLAGDTEAFF.

V usage is TRBV7-6 and J usage is TRBJ2-7, with D possibly TRBD1 on 5 matching bases. Germline-derived CDR1 and CDR2 are SGHVS and FNYEAQ. V lost 0 bases and J lost 7, with 13 bases in between. This CDR3 region has 14 residues. Here the CDR3 reads CASSLAAGSWEQYF. The CDR3 DNA sequence: TGTGCCAGCAGCTTAGCGGCAGGGTCTTGGGAGCAGTACTTC.

The V gene is TRBV5-1, the J gene TRBJ2-7; possibly TRBD2 for D (5 bases). The CDR3 covers 16 residues. Germline CDR1 and CDR2: SGHRS and YFSETQ. Trimming pared 4 bases from V and 7 bases from J, leaving 24 bases between. This CDR3 reads CASSLLVLGEPGEQYF. CDR3 sequence (DNA): TGCGCCAGCAGCCTACTTGTCCTCGGGGAGCCTGGGGAGCAGTACTTC.

The V and J genes are TRBV7-2 and TRBJ2-1; weak D call: TRBD1 (5 bases). CDR1 is SGHTA, CDR2 FQGNSA, per germline. The CDR3 runs 15 residues. V dropped 1 base and J dropped 12 bases, with 19 bases sitting between them. DNA for the CDR3: TGTGCCAGCAGCTTAGTAGGGGCTGCCAACCGAGGGCAGTTCTTC. Protein product: CASSLVGAANRGQFF.

The chain links TRBV7-9 to TRBJ2-1; a weak D match, TRBD2 (6 bases). V was shortened by 5 bases and J by 0 bases, with 17 bases between the two germline ends. Germline V gene sequence: CDR1 SEHNR, CDR2 FQNEAQ (reference sequence). This CDR3 region has 17 residues. The chain's CDR3 is CASSPLDGSDSYNEQFF. The CDR3 region has the DNA TGTGCCAGCAGCCCGCTGGACGGGAGTGACTCCTACAATGAGCAGTTCTTC.

The chain carries TRBV29-1 and TRBJ2-3; 8 bases line up with TRBD1. V dropped 4 bases and J dropped 1; count of bases not matched to a gene: 7. Germline CDR1 reads SQVTM; CDR2 reads ANQGSEA. This CDR3 has 15 residues. This CDR3 reads CSVVGTGHRTDTQYF. The CDR3 DNA sequence: TGCAGCGTTGTAGGGACAGGACACCGCACAGATACGCAGTATTTT.

This CDR3 is CASRELANEQFF. The DNA for the CDR3 is TGTGCCAGCAGGGAACTAGCGAATGAGCAGTTCTTC. J is TRBJ2-1 and V is TRBV6-1, with 7 bases matching TRBD2. This CDR3 has 12 amino acids. Germline V gene data show CDR1 as MNHNS and CDR2 as SASEGT. The trim removed 6 bases at V and 7 bases at J, leaving 3 bases unmatched.

The chain links TRBV7-6 to TRBJ2-1, with 12 bases matching TRBD2. Germline V gives CDR1 SGHVS, CDR2 FNYEAQ. The V gene end was trimmed by 0 bases and the J gene end by 1 base; junction bases not matched to a gene: 7. The CDR3 covers 19 residues. As DNA, the CDR3 is TGTGCCAGCAGCTTAGCTCGACTAGCGGGAGTCGGTTCCTACAATGAGCAGTTCTTC. Translating gives CASSLARLAGVGSYNEQFF.

The rearrangement uses TRBV5-4 and TRBJ2-1; TRBD1 matches at 7 bases. Germline CDR1 and CDR2: SGHNT and YYREEE (reference sequence). The CDR3 totals 15 residues. Trimming cost V 2 bases and J 4 bases; bases outside gene matches: 6. As DNA, the CDR3 is TGTGCCAGCAGCTTCACCGAGGGGGCGTACAATGAGCAGTTCTTC. It is translated as CASSFTEGAYNEQFF.